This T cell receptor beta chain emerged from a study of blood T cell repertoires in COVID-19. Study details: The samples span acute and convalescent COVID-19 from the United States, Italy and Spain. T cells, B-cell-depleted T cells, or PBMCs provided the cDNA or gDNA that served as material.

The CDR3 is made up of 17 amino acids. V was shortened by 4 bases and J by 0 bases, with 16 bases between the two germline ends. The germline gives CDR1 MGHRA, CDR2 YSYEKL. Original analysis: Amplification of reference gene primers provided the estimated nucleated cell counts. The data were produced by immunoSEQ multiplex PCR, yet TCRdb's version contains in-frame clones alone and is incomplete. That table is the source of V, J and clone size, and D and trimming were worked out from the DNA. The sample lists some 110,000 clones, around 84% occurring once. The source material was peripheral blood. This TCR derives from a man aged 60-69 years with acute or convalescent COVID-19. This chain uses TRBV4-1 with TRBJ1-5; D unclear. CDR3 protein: CASSPGSRIYSNQPQHF. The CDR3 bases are TGCGCCAGCAGCCCGGGATCCAGGATCTATAGCAATCAGCCCCAGCATTTT.